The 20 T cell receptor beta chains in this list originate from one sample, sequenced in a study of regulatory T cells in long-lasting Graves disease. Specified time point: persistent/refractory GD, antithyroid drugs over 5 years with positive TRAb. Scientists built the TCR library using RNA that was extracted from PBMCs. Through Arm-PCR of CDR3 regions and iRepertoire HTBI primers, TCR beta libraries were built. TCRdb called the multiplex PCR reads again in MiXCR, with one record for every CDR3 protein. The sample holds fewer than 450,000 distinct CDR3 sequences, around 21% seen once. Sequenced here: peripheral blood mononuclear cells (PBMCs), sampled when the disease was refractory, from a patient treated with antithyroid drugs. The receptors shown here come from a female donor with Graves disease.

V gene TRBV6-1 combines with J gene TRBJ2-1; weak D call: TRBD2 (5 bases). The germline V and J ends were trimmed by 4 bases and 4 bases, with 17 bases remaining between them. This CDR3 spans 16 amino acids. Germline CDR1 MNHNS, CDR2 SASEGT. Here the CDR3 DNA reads TGTGCCAGCAGTGCCCTCGGAGGCGGACCATACAATGAGCAGTTCTTC. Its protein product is CASSALGGGPYNEQFF.

The CDR3 protein is CASSRTPAGELFF. CDR3 nucleotide sequence: TGTGCCAGTAGCCGTACCCCTGCCGGGGAGCTGTTTTTT. The rearrangement joins TRBV19 to TRBJ2-2; D remains ambiguous. The CDR3 length is 13 residues. V was trimmed by 6 bases and J by 6 bases, leaving 11 bases between them. Germline V gene sequence: CDR1 LNHDA, CDR2 SQIVND (reference sequence).

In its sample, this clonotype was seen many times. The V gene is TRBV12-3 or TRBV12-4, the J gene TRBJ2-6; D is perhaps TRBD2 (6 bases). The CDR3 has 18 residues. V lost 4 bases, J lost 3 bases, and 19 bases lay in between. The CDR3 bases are TGTGCCAGCAGTTGGGCGGGACTTATCCAAGGTGGGGCCAACGTCCTGACTTTC. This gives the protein CASSWAGLIQGGANVLTF.

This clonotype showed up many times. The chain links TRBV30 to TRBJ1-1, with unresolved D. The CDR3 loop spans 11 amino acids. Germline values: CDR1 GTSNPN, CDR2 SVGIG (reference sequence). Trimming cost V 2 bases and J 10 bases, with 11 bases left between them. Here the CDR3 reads CAWSPRERAFF. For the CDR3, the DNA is TGTGCCTGGAGTCCTCGGGAACGAGCTTTCTTT.

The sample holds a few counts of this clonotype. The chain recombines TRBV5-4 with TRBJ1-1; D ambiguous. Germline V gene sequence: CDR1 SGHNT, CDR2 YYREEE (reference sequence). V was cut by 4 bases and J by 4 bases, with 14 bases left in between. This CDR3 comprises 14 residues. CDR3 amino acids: CASSPWGTGTEAFF. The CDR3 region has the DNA TGTGCCAGCAGCCCTTGGGGAACGGGCACTGAAGCTTTCTTT.

This CDR3 is CASSQDVGQNSNQPQHF. CDR3 sequence (DNA): TGTGCCAGCAGCCAAGATGTGGGACAGAATAGCAATCAGCCCCAGCATTTT. J is TRBJ1-5 and V is TRBV4-2, with 7 bases matching TRBD1. V was pared by 0 bases and J by 0 bases, with 5 bases of the junction left unmatched. CDR3 length: 17 amino acids. Germline V gene lookup returns CDR1 LGHNA and CDR2 YNFKEQ.

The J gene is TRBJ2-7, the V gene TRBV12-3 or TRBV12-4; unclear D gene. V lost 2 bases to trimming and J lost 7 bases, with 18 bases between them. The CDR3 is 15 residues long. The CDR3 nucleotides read TGTGCCAGCAGTTTATTCACGAGGCTAAAACGGGAGCAGTACTTC. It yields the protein CASSLFTRLKREQYF.

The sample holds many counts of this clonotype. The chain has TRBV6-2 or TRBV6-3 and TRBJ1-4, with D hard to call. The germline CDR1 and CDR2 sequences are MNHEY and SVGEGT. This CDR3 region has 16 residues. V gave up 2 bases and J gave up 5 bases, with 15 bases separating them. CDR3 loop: CASSYRGYSPNEKLFF. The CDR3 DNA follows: TGTGCCAGCAGTTACCGCGGTTACAGCCCCAATGAAAAACTGTTTTTT.

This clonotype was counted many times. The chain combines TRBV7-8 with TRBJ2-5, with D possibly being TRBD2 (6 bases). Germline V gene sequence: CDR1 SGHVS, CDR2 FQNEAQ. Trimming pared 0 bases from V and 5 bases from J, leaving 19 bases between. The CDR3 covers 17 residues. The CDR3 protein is CASSLASRFAGTETQYF. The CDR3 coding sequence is TGTGCCAGCAGCTTAGCCTCTCGGTTCGCGGGGACTGAGACCCAGTACTTC.

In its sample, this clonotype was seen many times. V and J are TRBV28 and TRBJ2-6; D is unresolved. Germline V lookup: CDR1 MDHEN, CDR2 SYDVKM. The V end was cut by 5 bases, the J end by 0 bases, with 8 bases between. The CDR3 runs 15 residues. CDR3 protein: CASSPENSGANVLTF. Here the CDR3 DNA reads TGTGCCAGCAGTCCCGAAAACTCTGGGGCCAACGTCCTGACTTTC.

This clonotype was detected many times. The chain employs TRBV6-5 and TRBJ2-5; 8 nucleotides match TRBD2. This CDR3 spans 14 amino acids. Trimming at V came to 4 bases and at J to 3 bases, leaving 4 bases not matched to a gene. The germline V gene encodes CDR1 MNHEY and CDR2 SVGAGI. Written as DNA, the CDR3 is TGTGCCAGCAGTTCTGAGCGGGAGAAAGAGACCCAGTACTTC. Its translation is CASSSEREKETQYF.

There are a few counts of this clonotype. The CDR3 loop is CASSFLRFHEQYF. The CDR3 DNA is TGTGCCAGCAGTTTTCTCAGGTTCCACGAGCAGTACTTC. The gene calls are TRBV28 and TRBJ2-7; D unresolved. Germline CDR1 MDHEN, CDR2 SYDVKM. V shed 3 bases and J shed 5 bases, with 11 bases lying between them. The CDR3 contains 13 residues.

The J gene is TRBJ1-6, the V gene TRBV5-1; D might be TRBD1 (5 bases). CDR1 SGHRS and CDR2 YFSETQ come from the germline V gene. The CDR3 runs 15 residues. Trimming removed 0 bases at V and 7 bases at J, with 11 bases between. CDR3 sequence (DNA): TGCGCCAGCAGCTTGGGAGACAGCCCAAATTCACCCCTCCACTTT. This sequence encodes CASSLGDSPNSPLHF.

CDR3: CAIKHGQGDSPLHF. Written as DNA, the CDR3 is TGTGCCATCAAGCACGGGCAGGGGGATTCACCCCTCCACTTT. V gene TRBV10-3 combines with J gene TRBJ1-6, with TRBD1 matching 7 bases. There are 14 residues in the CDR3. CDR1 and CDR2 from the germline V gene are ENHRY and SYGVKD. With 7 bases clipped from V and 8 bases from J, the junction kept 8 bases outside the gene matches.

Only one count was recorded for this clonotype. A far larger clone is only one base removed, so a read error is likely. CDR3 nucleotides: TGTGCCAGCAGCTTAGGACAGGGCTATGGCTACGCCTTC. The encoded protein is CASSLGQGYGYAF. The chain has TRBV7-9 and TRBJ1-2, with 7 bases lining up with TRBD1. Germline CDR1 and CDR2: SEHNR and FQNEAQ (reference sequence). The CDR3 is made up of 13 amino acids.

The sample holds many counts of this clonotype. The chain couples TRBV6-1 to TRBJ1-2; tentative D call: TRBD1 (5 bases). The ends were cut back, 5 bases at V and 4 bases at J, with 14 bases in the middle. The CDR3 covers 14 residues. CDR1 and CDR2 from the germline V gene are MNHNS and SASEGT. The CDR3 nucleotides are TGTGCCAGCAGTAAAGAGACGGACACCTATGGCTACACCTTC. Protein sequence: CASSKETDTYGYTF.

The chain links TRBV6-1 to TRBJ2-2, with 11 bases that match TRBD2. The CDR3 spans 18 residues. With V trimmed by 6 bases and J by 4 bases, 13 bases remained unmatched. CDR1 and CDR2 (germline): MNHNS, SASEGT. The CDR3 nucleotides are TGTGCCAGCAGCTCGCTACTAGCGGGAGTCCGAGGCACCGGGGAGCTGTTTTTT. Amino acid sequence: CASSSLLAGVRGTGELFF.

The DNA of the CDR3 is TGCAGTGCTAGAGAAGGTAGCGGGAGATCCTACGAGCAGTACTTC. Translated, it gives CSAREGSGRSYEQYF. J is TRBJ2-7 and V is TRBV20-1; TRBD2 aligns across 9 bases. There are 15 residues in the CDR3. Germline CDR1 DFQATT, CDR2 SNEGSKA (reference sequence). The J segment lost 1 base and the V segment lost 0 bases, leaving 4 bases of the junction unmatched.

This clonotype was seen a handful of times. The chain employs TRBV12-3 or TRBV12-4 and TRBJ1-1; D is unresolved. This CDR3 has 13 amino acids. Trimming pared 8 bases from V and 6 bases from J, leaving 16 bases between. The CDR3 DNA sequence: TGTGCCAGCCAGACCGCTTATAAGGCTGAAGCTTTCTTT. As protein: CASQTAYKAEAFF.

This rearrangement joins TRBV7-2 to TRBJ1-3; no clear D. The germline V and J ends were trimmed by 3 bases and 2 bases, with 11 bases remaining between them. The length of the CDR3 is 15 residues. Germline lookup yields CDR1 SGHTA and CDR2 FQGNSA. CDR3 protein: CASSFDLGPGNTIYF. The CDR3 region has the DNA TGTGCCAGCAGCTTCGACCTCGGCCCTGGAAACACCATATATTTT.